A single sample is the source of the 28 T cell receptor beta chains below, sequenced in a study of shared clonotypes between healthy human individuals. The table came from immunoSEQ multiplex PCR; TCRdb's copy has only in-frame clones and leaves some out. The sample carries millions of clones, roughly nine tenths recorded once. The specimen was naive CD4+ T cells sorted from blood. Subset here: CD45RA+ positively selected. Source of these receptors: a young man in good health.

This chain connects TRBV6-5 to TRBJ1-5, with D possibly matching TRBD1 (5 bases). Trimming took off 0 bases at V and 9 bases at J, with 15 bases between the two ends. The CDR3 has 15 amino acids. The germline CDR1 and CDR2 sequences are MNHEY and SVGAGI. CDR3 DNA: TGTGCCAGCAGTTACTCGTCTCGGGGTAGGGGGCCCCAGCATTTT. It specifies CASSYSSRGRGPQHF.

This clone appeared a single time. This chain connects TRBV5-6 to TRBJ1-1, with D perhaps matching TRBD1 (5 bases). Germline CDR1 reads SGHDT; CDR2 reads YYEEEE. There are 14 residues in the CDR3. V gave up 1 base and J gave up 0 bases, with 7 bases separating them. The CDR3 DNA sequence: TGTGCCAGCAGCTTGTGGACACTGAACACTGAAGCTTTCTTT. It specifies CASSLWTLNTEAFF.

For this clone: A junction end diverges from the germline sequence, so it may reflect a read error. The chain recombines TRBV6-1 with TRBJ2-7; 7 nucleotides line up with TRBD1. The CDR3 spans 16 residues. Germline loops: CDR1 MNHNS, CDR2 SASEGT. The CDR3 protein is CASSARMTGTSYEQYF. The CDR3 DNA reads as TGTGCCAGCAGTGCCCGGATGACAGGGACCTCCTACGAGCAATACTTC.

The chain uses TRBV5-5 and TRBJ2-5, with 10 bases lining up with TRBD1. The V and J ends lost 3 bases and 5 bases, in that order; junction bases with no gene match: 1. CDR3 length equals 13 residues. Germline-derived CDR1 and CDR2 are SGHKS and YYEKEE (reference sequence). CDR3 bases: TGTGCCAGCAGCTCGGGACAGGGGGAGACCCAGTACTTC. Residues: CASSSGQGETQYF.

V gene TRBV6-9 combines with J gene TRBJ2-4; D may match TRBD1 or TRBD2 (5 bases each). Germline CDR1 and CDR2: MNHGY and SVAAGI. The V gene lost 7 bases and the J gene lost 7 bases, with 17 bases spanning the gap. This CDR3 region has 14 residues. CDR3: CASTMGVVMNIQYF. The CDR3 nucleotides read TGTGCCAGCACAATGGGGGTAGTAATGAACATTCAGTACTTC.

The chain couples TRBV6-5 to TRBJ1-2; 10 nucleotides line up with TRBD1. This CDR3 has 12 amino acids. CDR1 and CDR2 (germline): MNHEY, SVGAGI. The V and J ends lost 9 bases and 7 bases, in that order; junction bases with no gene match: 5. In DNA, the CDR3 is TGTGCCAGTGGACAGGGGGTAGTTGGCTACACCTTC. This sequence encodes CASGQGVVGYTF.

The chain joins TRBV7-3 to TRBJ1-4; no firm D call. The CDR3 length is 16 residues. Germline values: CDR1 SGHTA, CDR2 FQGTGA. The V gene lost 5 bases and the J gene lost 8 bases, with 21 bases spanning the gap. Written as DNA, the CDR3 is TGTGCCAGCAGCCCCCGGGTCTCGGGCCATGAGGAAAAACTGTTTTTT. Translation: CASSPRVSGHEEKLFF.

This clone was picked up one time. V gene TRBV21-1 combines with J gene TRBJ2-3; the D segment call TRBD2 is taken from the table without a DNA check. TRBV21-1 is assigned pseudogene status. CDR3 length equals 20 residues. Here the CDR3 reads CASSHRCRVVAGRSTDTQYF. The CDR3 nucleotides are TGTGCCAGCAGCCACCGCTGTAGGGTAGTTGCGGGCCGAAGCACAGATACGCAGTATTTT.

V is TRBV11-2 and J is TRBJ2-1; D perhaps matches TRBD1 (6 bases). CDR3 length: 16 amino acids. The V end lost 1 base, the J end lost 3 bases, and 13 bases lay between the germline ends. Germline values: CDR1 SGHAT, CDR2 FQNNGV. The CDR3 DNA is TGTGCCAGCAGCTTAGCACGGGACACCCTCTACAATGAGCAGTTCTTC. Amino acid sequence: CASSLARDTLYNEQFF.

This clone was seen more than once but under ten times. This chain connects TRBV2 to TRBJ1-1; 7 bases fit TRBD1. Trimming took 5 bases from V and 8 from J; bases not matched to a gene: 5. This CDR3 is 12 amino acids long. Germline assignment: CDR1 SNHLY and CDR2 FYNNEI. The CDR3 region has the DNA TGTGCCAGCAGTTTGACAGGGCTCGAAGCTTTCTTT. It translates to CASSLTGLEAFF.

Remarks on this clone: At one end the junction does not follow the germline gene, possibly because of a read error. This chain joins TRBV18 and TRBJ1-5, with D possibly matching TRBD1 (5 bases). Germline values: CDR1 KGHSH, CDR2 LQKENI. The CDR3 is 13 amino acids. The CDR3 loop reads CASSPGAYQPQHF. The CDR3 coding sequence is TGTGCCAGCTCACCCGGGGCCTATCAACCCCAGCATTTT.

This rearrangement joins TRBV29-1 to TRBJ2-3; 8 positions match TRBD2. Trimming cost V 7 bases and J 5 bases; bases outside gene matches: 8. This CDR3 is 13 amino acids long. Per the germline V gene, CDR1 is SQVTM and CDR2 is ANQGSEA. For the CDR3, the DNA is TGCAGCGCCGGGGGGGTCCTAGTAGATACGCAGTATTTT. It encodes CSAGGVLVDTQYF.

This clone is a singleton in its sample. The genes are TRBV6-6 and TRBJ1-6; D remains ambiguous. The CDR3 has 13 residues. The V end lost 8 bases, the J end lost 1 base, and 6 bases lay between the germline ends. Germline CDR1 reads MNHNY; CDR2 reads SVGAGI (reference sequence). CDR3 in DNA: TGTGCCAGCGCTAATTCCTATAATTCACCCCTCCACTTT. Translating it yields CASANSYNSPLHF.

The CDR3 spells CAWSIASGALAKNIQYF. CDR3 DNA sequence: TGTGCCTGGAGTATTGCTTCGGGGGCCCTAGCCAAAAACATTCAGTACTTC. This sequence joins TRBV30 and TRBJ2-4; D could derive from TRBD1 or TRBD2 (6 bases each). The CDR3 has 17 amino acids. In germline, CDR1 is GTSNPN, CDR2 SVGIG (reference sequence). V gave up 2 bases and J gave up 0 bases, with 17 bases separating them.

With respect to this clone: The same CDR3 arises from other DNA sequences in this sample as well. Here the CDR3 reads CASSTGIYEQYF. The CDR3 DNA reads TGTGCCAGCAGCACAGGAATCTACGAGCAGTACTTC. The chain uses TRBV7-9 and TRBJ2-7, with D perhaps TRBD1 (5 bases). This CDR3 comprises 12 residues. Trimming took 5 bases from V and 3 from J, leaving 8 bases between them. Germline V lookup: CDR1 SEHNR, CDR2 FQNEAQ (reference sequence).

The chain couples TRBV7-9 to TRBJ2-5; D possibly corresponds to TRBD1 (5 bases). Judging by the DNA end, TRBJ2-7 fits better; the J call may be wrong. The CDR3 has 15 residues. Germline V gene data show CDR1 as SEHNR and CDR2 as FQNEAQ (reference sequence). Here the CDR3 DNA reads TGTGCCATCTCGGCCTTGCAGGGCCCTAAGTACGAGCAGTACTTC. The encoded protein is CAISALQGPKYEQYF.

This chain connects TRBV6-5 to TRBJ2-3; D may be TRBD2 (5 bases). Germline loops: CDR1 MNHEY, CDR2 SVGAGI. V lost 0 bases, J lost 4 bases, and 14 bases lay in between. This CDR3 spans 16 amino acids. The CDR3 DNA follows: TGTGCCAGCAGTTACTCGAACTGGGGAGTTCCAGATACGCAGTATTTT. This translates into CASSYSNWGVPDTQYF.

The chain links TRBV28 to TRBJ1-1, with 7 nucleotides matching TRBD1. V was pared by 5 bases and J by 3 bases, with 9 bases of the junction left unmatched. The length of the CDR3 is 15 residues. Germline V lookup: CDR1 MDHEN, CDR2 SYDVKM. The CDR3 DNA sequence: TGTGCCAGCAGTATCCACAGGGGATGGGACACTGAAGCTTTCTTT. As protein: CASSIHRGWDTEAFF.

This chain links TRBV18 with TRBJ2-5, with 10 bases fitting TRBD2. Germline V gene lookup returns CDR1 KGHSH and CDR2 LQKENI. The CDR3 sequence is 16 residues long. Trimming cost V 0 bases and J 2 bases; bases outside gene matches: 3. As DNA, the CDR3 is TGTGCCAGCTCACCACCGGCTAGCGGGGGACAAGAGACCCAGTACTTC. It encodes CASSPPASGGQETQYF.

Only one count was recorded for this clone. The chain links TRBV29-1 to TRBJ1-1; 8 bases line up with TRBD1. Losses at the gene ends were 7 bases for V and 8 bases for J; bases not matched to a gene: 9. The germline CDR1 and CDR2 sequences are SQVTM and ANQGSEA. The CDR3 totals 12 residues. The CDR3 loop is CSAGWTGLEAFF. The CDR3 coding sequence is TGCAGCGCGGGATGGACAGGGCTGGAAGCTTTCTTT. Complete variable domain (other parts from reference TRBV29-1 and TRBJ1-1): SAVISQKPSRDICQRGTSLTIQCQVDSQVTMMFWYRQQPGQSLTLIATANQGSEATYESGFVIDKFPISRPNLTFSTLTVSNMSPEDSSIYLCSAGWTGLEAFFGQGTRLTVV.

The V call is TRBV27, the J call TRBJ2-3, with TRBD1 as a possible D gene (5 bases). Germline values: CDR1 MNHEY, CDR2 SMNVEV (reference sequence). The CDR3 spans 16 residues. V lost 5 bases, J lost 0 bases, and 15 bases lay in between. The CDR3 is CASSPDRQPSTDTQYF. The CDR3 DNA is TGTGCCAGCAGTCCGGACCGACAGCCTAGCACAGATACGCAGTATTTT.

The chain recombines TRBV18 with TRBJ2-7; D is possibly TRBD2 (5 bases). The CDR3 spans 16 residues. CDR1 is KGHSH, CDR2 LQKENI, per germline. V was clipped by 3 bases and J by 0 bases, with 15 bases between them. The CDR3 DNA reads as TGTGCCAGCTCACCGGTAAGCGGAATGAGCTCCTACGAGCAGTACTTC. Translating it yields CASSPVSGMSSYEQYF.

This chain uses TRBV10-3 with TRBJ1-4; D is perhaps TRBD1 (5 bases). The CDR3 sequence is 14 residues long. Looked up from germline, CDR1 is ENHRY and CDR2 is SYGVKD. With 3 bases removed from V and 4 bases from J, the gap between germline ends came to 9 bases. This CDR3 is CAISEGVGNEKLFF. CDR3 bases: TGTGCCATCAGTGAAGGGGTGGGTAATGAAAAACTGTTTTTT.

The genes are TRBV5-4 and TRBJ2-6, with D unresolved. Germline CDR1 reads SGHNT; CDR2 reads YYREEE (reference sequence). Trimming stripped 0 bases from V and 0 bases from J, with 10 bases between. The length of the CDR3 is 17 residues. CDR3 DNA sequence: TGTGCCAGCAGCTTGGGCCAGGCCAGCTCTGGGGCCAACGTCCTGACTTTC. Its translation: CASSLGQASSGANVLTF.

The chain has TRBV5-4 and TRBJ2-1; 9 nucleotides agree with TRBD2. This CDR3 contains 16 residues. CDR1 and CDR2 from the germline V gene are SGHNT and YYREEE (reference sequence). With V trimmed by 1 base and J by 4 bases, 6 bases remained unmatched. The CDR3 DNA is TGTGCCAGCAGCTTGTCTAGCGGGGAATGGTACAATGAGCAGTTCTTC. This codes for CASSLSSGEWYNEQFF.

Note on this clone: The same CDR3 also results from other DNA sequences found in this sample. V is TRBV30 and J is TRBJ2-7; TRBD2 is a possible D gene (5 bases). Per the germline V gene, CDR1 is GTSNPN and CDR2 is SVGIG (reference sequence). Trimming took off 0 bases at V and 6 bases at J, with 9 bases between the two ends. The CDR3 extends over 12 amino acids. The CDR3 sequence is CAWSVTGSEQYF. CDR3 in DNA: TGTGCCTGGAGTGTAACTGGGAGCGAGCAGTACTTC.

The CDR3 nucleotides are TGTGCCAGCAGTCCCTCCCGGACAGCGAACTATGGCTACACCTTC. This translates into CASSPSRTANYGYTF. The V gene is TRBV27, the J gene TRBJ1-2, with D perhaps matching TRBD1 (6 bases). The V and J ends lost 5 bases and 2 bases respectively, with 15 bases between them. There are 15 residues in the CDR3. CDR1 is MNHEY and CDR2 is SMNVEV in the germline V gene (reference sequence).

DNA for the CDR3: TGTGCCAGCCAGTTTGTGGGACTAGCGGGAGGGAATACAGATACGCAGTATTTT. This gives the protein CASQFVGLAGGNTDTQYF. The V call is TRBV27, the J call TRBJ2-3; TRBD2 aligns across 16 bases. Germline values: CDR1 MNHEY, CDR2 SMNVEV (reference sequence). Losses at the gene ends were 8 bases for V and 3 bases for J; bases not matched to a gene: 11. This CDR3 is built from 18 residues.